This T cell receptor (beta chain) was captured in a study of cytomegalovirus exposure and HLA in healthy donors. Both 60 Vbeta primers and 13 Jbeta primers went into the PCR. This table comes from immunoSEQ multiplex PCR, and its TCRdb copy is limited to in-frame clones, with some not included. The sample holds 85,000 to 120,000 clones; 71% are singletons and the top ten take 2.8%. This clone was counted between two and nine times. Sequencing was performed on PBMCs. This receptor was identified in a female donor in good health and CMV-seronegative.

CDR3 in DNA: TGTGCCTGGGGCCCGGGACACTTTCAGCCCCAGCATTTT. Translation gives CAWGPGHFQPQHF. The chain has TRBV30 and TRBJ1-5, with D tentatively TRBD1 (6 bases). CDR3 length: 13 residues. Germline V gene lookup returns CDR1 GTSNPN and CDR2 SVGIG (reference sequence). V was cut by 5 bases and J by 6 bases, with 14 bases left in between.